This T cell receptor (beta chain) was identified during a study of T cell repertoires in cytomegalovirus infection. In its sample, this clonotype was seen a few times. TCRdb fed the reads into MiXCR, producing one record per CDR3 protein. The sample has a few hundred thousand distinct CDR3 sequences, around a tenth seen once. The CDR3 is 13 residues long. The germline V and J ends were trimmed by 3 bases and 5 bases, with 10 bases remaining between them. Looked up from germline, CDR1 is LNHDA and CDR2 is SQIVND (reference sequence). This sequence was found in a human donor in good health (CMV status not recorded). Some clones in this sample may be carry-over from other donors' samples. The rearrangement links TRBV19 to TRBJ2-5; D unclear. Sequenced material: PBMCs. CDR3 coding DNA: TGTGCCAGTAGTATTTATAGTAAGGAGACCCAGTACTTC. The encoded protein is CASSIYSKETQYF.